The entry below gives a single T cell receptor beta chain sequence along with its context. Its specificity is unknown. Germline V gene sequence: CDR1 LGHDT, CDR2 YNNKEL (reference sequence). The CDR3 has 15 amino acids. TCRdb reprocessed the 5' RACE reads and keeps a single row for each CDR3 protein, giving no DNA. Here the sample table reports under 500,000 distinct CDR3 sequences. This record comes from a study of T cells expressing NK-cell markers. About the study: CD3+CD56+NKG2C+, CD3+CD56+NKG2C- and CD3+CD56-NKG2C+ T cells, once sorted, supplied the TCR beta repertoires. Whole-study findings and limits: The leading position in the CD3+CD56-NKG2C+ fraction of a handful of donors also went to these clonotypes. As a fraction of CD8+ T cells, dominant NKG2C+ clonotypes reached about 1.0-7.5% in a handful of donors.

The chain combines TRBV3-1 with TRBJ1-2; TCRdb indicates TRBD1, and absent DNA this call remains unverified. The sequencing sample was made of blood T cells: a sorted CD56 or NKG2C T cell subset, CD4+ or CD8+ T cells, or bulk PBMC T cells (not recorded which). The sequence came from a woman aged 18-69 years in good health. The CDR3 region is CASSQEYRGNYGYTF.